One and the same sample provided the 20 T cell receptor beta chains below, sequenced in a study of T cell responses to AZD1222 COVID-19 vaccine. Assay used: immunoSEQ multiplex PCR; TCRdb lists only in-frame clones, some missing. The sample holds more than 100,000 clones, roughly 90% seen once. Sequenced here: peripheral blood, sampled on day 0 of AZD1222 vaccination. The receptor source for this set is an adult in good health.

J is TRBJ2-5 and V is TRBV28; D might be TRBD1 (6 bases). The germline gives CDR1 MDHEN, CDR2 SYDVKM. CDR3 size: 14 residues. V was trimmed by 3 bases and J by 5 bases, leaving 13 bases between them. The CDR3 here is CASSLAGQGETQYF. The DNA for the CDR3 is TGTGCCAGCAGTTTGGCGGGTCAGGGGGAGACCCAGTACTTC. The whole variable domain, remainder taken from reference TRBV28 and TRBJ2-5, is DVKVTQSSRYLVKRTGEKVFLECVQDMDHENMFWYRQDPGLGLRLIYFSYDVKMKEKGDIPEGYSVSREKKERFSLILESASTNQTSMYLCASSLAGQGETQYFGPGTRLLVL.

V is TRBV7-2 and J is TRBJ1-2; possibly TRBD1 for D (5 bases). The ends were cut back, 2 bases at V and 1 base at J, with 11 bases in the middle. This CDR3 is 15 amino acids long. Germline V gene data show CDR1 as SGHTA and CDR2 as FQGNSA. DNA for the CDR3: TGTGCCAGCAGCTTACAGGGCTGGGGTAACTATGGCTACACCTTC. It specifies CASSLQGWGNYGYTF.

This chain connects TRBV23-1 to TRBJ1-1, with 9 bases aligning to TRBD1. TRBV23-1 is reported as an ORF; its role is uncertain. V gave up 2 bases and J gave up 1 base; unmatched junction bases: 11. This CDR3 spans 18 amino acids. In DNA form, the CDR3 reads TGCGCCAGCAGTCAACCCCCCGGGACAGGGCTTAGGAACACTGAAGCTTTCTTT. This codes for CASSQPPGTGLRNTEAFF.

This clone has just a few counts. The chain uses TRBV5-8 and TRBJ2-1; 9 nucleotides match TRBD2. Germline V gene sequence: CDR1 SGHTS, CDR2 YDEGEE. The CDR3 is 14 amino acids. The V gene end was trimmed by 8 bases and the J gene end by 3 bases; junction bases not matched to a gene: 6. Here the CDR3 reads CARVAGDHYNEQFF. The DNA for the CDR3 is TGTGCCAGGGTAGCGGGGGACCACTACAATGAGCAGTTCTTC.

The rearrangement uses TRBV19 and TRBJ1-5; D remains unclear. CDR3 size: 15 residues. CDR1 LNHDA and CDR2 SQIVND come from the germline V gene (reference sequence). The V end lost 5 bases, the J end lost 6 bases, and 17 bases lay between the germline ends. CDR3 in DNA: TGTGCCAGTAGTCCGGGAGGGTTTGCAGGTCAGCCCCAGCATTTT. This encodes CASSPGGFAGQPQHF.

V and J are TRBV6-5 and TRBJ2-7; D ambiguous. This CDR3 spans 14 amino acids. The germline V gene encodes CDR1 MNHEY and CDR2 SVGAGI. Between the trimmed V and J ends, which lost 2 bases and 0 bases, there was a span of 8 bases. Here the CDR3 reads CASSYDGDSYEQYF. Written as DNA, the CDR3 is TGTGCCAGCAGTTACGATGGAGACTCCTACGAGCAGTACTTC.

On this clone itself: Other DNA variants within this sample encode the same CDR3. V usage is TRBV6-5 and J usage is TRBJ2-7, with D possibly TRBD1 on 6 matching bases. Trimming cost V 0 bases and J 3 bases, with 6 bases left between them. The CDR3 spans 13 residues. Germline CDR1 MNHEY, CDR2 SVGAGI. The CDR3: CASSYSRGYEQYF. The CDR3 region has the DNA TGTGCCAGCAGTTACTCCAGGGGCTACGAGCAGTACTTC.

A single count supports this clone. The chain links TRBV6-4 to TRBJ1-1; 7 bases line up with TRBD1. The CDR3 has 15 residues. Looked up from germline, CDR1 is MRHNA and CDR2 is SNTAGT. Unmatched junction bases numbered 5, after V lost 3 bases and J lost 1 base. CDR3 in amino acids: CASSEQGLGNTEAFF. For the CDR3, the DNA is TGTGCCAGCAGTGAACAGGGGCTCGGGAACACTGAAGCTTTCTTT.

This clone was seen a handful of times. V and J are TRBV6-6 and TRBJ2-5, with TRBD2 as a possible D gene (5 bases). The V gene lost 8 bases and the J gene lost 2 bases, with 18 bases spanning the gap. The CDR3 has 15 residues. CDR1 is MNHNY, CDR2 SVGAGI, per germline (reference sequence). CDR3 nucleotides: TGTGCCAGCCACCCCGCGGGCAGGCAACAAGAGACCCAGTACTTC. Translation gives CASHPAGRQQETQYF.

This rearrangement joins TRBV28 to TRBJ1-1; maybe TRBD1 (5 bases). Germline lookup yields CDR1 MDHEN and CDR2 SYDVKM. The CDR3 covers 14 residues. V gave up 3 bases and J gave up 1 base, with 9 bases separating them. CDR3 nucleotide sequence: TGTGCCAGCAGTTTGGGGGGACCGAACACTGAAGCTTTCTTT. This translates into CASSLGGPNTEAFF.

This clone was counted once. The chain joins TRBV5-4 to TRBJ2-7; TRBD2 might be the D (5 bases). Trimming left V 0 bases short and J 0 bases short, with 10 bases between. Per germline, CDR1 SGHNT and CDR2 YYREEE (reference sequence). There are 15 residues in the CDR3. CDR3 sequence (DNA): TGTGCCAGCAGCTTGGGACTATCGAGCTCCTACGAGCAGTACTTC. It yields the protein CASSLGLSSSYEQYF.

The chain has TRBV11-2 and TRBJ1-1; no reliable D call. Germline loops: CDR1 SGHAT, CDR2 FQNNGV. With 4 bases removed from V and 7 bases from J, the gap between germline ends came to 10 bases. The CDR3 sequence is 12 residues long. The CDR3 spells CASSSGPLEAFF. CDR3 nucleotides: TGTGCCAGCAGCTCCGGGCCACTTGAAGCTTTCTTT.

The chain combines TRBV9 with TRBJ2-7; D possibly matches TRBD1 or TRBD2 (6 bases each). The length of the CDR3 is 16 residues. CDR1 SGDLS and CDR2 YYNGEE come from the germline V gene. Trimming pared 0 bases from V and 6 bases from J, leaving 19 bases between. The CDR3 sequence: CASSVALGGPVVEQYF. In DNA form, the CDR3 reads TGTGCCAGCAGCGTAGCTTTAGGGGGGCCGGTCGTCGAGCAGTACTTC.

This sequence joins TRBV29-1 and TRBJ2-5; D gene ambiguous. The germline V and J ends were trimmed by 3 bases and 1 base, with 12 bases remaining between them. This CDR3 is built from 14 residues. Germline V gene sequence: CDR1 SQVTM, CDR2 ANQGSEA. The CDR3 reads CSVDSVLGQETQYF. The CDR3 DNA sequence: TGCAGCGTTGATTCGGTGTTGGGCCAAGAGACCCAGTACTTC.

Remarks on this clone: The limits of the CDR3 on the DNA are not certain, so only TCRdb's listed CDR3 is given. This CDR3 reads CASSVAAPPNTEAFF. This sequence joins TRBV2 and TRBJ1-1. Inclusive of both ends, the CDR3 amounts to 15 amino acids. Germline lookup yields CDR1 SNHLY and CDR2 FYNNEI.

This sequence joins TRBV2 and TRBJ1-5, with 8 bases identical to TRBD1. The CDR3 sequence is 13 residues long. Trimming removed 7 bases from V and 2 bases from J; junction bases left unmatched: 1. Germline assignment: CDR1 SNHLY and CDR2 FYNNEI. The CDR3 sequence is CASKDRGNQPQHF. As DNA, the CDR3 is TGTGCCAGCAAGGACAGGGGCAATCAGCCCCAGCATTTT.

This chain uses TRBV5-6 with TRBJ2-5; perhaps TRBD1 as D (6 bases). CDR3 length: 14 amino acids. V lost 4 bases to trimming and J lost 5 bases, with 15 bases between them. Germline loops: CDR1 SGHDT, CDR2 YYEEEE. The CDR3 region is CASSTGTLGETQYF. In nucleotides, the CDR3 is TGTGCCAGCAGCACCGGGACACTCGGGGAGACCCAGTACTTC.

The chain uses TRBV18 and TRBJ1-1, with D perhaps TRBD1 (6 bases). The CDR3 runs to 14 residues. Germline CDR1 and CDR2: KGHSH and LQKENI. V lost 0 bases, J lost 7 bases, and 12 bases lay in between. The CDR3 is CASSPPNRESEAFF. The CDR3, as DNA: TGTGCCAGCTCACCACCCAACAGGGAGAGTGAAGCTTTCTTT.

The chain carries TRBV14 and TRBJ2-3; 7 bases fit TRBD2. Germline-derived CDR1 and CDR2 are SGHDN and FVKESK. Trimming removed 4 bases from V and 2 bases from J; junction bases left unmatched: 6. The CDR3 spans 15 residues. The CDR3 sequence: CASSRGDYNTDTQYF. The CDR3 region has the DNA TGTGCCAGCAGCCGAGGGGACTACAACACAGATACGCAGTATTTT.

The chain has TRBV29-1 and TRBJ2-5; D remains unclear. Trimming cost V 5 bases and J 7 bases, with 14 bases left between them. In germline, CDR1 is SQVTM, CDR2 ANQGSEA. The CDR3 loop spans 12 amino acids. The CDR3 is CSVRLSWGTQYF. CDR3 DNA: TGCAGCGTTCGTTTGTCGTGGGGGACCCAGTACTTC.